This T cell receptor beta chain was found in a study of cytomegalovirus exposure and HLA in healthy donors. Whole-study context: It was reported in a later analysis that the same platform had been used for the 120 or so validation repertoires as for the approximately 730 first-cohort repertoires. Study results and caveats: The majority of TCR sequences were rare, yet some public TCRs appeared in many donors. The investigators catalogued 160 or so TCR beta chains as cytomegalovirus-associated. Confirmation was obtained in vitro that a few CMV-associated chains are specific for CMV antigens.

The table came from immunoSEQ multiplex PCR; TCRdb's copy has only in-frame clones and leaves some out. The sample records 150,000 to 200,000 clones, around 90% being singletons. This CDR3 region has 19 residues. V was pared by 0 bases and J by 3 bases, with 8 bases of the junction left unmatched. The V gene's germline CDR1 is LGHNT and CDR2 FRNRAP. Details on this clone: Its antigen is currently unknown.

Sequenced: PBMCs. This clonotype originated in a woman aged 18-29 years in good health and CMV-seropositive. J is TRBJ2-1 and V is TRBV12-5; 13 bases are shared with TRBD2. The CDR3 DNA reads TGTGCTAGTGGTTTGGTACCTCCGGGACTAGCGGGGATCTACAATGAGCAGTTCTTC. Translation: CASGLVPPGLAGIYNEQFF.